This T cell receptor (beta chain) was sequenced for a study of blood T cell repertoires in COVID-19. Study-level information: The United States, Italy and Spain supplied acute and convalescent COVID-19 samples. The analysed material was cDNA or gDNA that came from T cells, B-cell-depleted T cells, or PBMCs.

This CDR3 spans 16 amino acids. Germline V gene sequence: CDR1 LGHDT, CDR2 YNNKEL (reference sequence). Trimming removed 4 bases at V and 6 bases at J, with 16 bases between. How the authors handled the data: The authors estimated nucleated cell counts from reference gene primer amplification. The table came from immunoSEQ multiplex PCR; TCRdb's copy has only in-frame clones and leaves some out. From that table come the V and J calls and clone size; the DNA was used to work out D and trimming. The table shows about 300,000 clones, with around 89% occurring only once. The chain employs TRBV3-1 (or the pseudogene TRBV3-2) and TRBJ1-6; the D gene is possibly TRBD1 (5 bases). The specimen sequenced was peripheral blood. This sequence was found in a man aged 40-49 years with acute or convalescent COVID-19. DNA of the CDR3: TGTGCCAGCAGCCTCAACTGGGCCCAGGGTAATTCACCCCTCCACTTT. Its protein is CASSLNWAQGNSPLHF.